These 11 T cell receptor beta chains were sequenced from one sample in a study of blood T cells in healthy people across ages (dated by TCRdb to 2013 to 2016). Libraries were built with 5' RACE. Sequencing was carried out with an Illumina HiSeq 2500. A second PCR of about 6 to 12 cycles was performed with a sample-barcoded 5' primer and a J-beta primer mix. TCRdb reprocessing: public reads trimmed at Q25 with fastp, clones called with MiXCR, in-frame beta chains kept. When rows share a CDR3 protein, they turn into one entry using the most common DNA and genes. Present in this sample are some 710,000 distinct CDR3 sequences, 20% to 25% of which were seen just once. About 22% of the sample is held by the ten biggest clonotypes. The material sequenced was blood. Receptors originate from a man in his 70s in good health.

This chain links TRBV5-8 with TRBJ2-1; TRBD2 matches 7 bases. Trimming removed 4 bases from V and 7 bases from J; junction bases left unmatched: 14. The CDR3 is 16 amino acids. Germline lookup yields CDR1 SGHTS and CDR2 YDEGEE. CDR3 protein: CASSSRLAAAVNEQFF. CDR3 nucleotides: TGTGCCAGCAGCAGTCGCCTAGCGGCGGCGGTGAATGAGCAGTTCTTC.

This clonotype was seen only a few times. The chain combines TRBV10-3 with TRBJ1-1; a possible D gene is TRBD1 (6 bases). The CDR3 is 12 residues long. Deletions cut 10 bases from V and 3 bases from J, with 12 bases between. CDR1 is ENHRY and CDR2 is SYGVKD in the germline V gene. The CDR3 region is CATRSGDTEAFF. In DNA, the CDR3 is TGTGCCACTAGATCAGGGGACACTGAAGCTTTCTTT.

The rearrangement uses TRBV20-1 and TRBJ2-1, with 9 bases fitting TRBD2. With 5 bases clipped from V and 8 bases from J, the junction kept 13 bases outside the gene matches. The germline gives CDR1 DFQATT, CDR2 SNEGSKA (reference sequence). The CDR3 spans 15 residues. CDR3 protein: CSAPTGLAGGDEQFF. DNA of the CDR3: TGCAGTGCTCCTACGGGACTGGCGGGAGGGGATGAGCAGTTCTTC.

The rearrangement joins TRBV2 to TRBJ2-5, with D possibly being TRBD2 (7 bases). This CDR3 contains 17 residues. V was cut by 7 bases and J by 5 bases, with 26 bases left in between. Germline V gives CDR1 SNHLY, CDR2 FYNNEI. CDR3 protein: CASMSSRGGVKLETQYF. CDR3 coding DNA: TGTGCCAGCATGTCCTCGAGGGGGGGCGTTAAGTTGGAGACCCAGTACTTC.

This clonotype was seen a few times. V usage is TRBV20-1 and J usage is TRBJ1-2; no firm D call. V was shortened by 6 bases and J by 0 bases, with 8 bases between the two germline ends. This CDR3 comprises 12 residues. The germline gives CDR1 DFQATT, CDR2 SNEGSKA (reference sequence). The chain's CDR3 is CSATATNYGYTF. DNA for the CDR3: TGCAGTGCCACGGCTACTAACTATGGCTACACCTTC.

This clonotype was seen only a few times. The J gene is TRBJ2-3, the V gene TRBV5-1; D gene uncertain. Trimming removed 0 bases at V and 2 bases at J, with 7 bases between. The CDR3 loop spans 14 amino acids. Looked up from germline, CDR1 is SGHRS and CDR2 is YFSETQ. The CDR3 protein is CASSLGLHTDTQYF. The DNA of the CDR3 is TGCGCCAGCAGCTTGGGCCTACACACAGATACGCAGTATTTT.

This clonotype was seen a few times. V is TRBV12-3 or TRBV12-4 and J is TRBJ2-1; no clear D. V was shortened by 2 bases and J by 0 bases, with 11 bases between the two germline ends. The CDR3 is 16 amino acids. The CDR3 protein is CASSLPPWSSYNEQFF. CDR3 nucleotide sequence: TGTGCCAGCAGTTTACCCCCGTGGAGCTCCTACAATGAGCAGTTCTTC.

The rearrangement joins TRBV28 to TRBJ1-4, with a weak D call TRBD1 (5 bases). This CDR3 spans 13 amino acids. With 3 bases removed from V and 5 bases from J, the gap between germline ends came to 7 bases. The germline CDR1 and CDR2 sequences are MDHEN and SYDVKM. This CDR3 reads CASSFPGNEKLFF. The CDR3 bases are TGTGCCAGCAGTTTTCCAGGGAATGAAAAACTGTTTTTT.

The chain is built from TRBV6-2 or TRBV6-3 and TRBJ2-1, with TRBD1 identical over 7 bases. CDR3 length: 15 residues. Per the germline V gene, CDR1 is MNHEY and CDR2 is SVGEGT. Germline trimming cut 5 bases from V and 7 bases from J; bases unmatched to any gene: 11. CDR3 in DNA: TGTGCCAGCAGTCCCTTAAGGGGGCATTCGAATGAGCAGTTCTTC. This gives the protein CASSPLRGHSNEQFF.

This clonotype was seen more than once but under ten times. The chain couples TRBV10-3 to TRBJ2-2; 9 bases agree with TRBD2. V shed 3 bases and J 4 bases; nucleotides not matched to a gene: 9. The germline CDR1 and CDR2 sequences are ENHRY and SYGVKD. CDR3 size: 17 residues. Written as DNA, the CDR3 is TGTGCCATCAGTGATACGGCGGGAGGGTCGGGCACCGGGGAGCTGTTTTTT. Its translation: CAISDTAGGSGTGELFF.

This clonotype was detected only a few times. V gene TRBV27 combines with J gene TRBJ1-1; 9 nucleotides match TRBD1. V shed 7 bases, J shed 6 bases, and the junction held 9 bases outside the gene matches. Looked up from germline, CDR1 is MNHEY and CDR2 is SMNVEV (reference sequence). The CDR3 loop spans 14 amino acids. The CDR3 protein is CASTGTGRFSEAFF. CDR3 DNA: TGTGCCAGCACCGGGACAGGGAGGTTTTCTGAAGCTTTCTTT.